This TCR beta chain was sequenced for a study of control samples from healthy donors and cancer patients. The CDR3 runs 13 residues. Between the trimmed V and J ends, which lost 5 bases and 5 bases, there was a span of 12 bases. CDR1 and CDR2 (germline): MNHEY, SVGEGT. Sequenced by immunoSEQ multiplex PCR; TCRdb stores in-frame clones only, minus some. Among about 140,000 clones listed, about 90% were seen once. The rearrangement joins TRBV6-2 or TRBV6-3 to TRBJ2-5; maybe TRBD1 (5 bases). The specimen sequenced was blood. The receptor was derived from a man aged 18 to 29 in good health. DNA of the CDR3: TGTGCCAGCAGTAGGGGCCGTGGTGAGACCCAGTACTTC. Its protein is CASSRGRGETQYF.